The present T cell receptor beta chain was sequenced within a study of Tregs in tolerant kidney transplant recipients. The germline V gene has CDR1 SGHNT and CDR2 YENEEA. The CDR3 is made up of 14 amino acids. V was clipped by 5 bases and J by 6 bases; unmatched bases: 3. Related graft donors supplied nonmyeloablative bone marrow transplants, and mixed chimerism was transient. Unstimulated regulatory T cells (CD4+CD25+CD127-), CD4+CD25- non-regulatory cells, CD4 and CD8 cells were FACS-sorted from thawed PBMCs. TCRdb's copy holds only in-frame clones and misses some; the assay was immunoSEQ multiplex PCR. In the table there are 50,000 to 65,000 clones, 87% of which are singletons.

Here the sequenced sample was CD4+ T cells from blood (PBMCs), taken 6 months after the transplant. The chain combines TRBV11-3 with TRBJ2-1, with 11 bases identical to TRBD2. The TCR originated in a human patient who received a combined kidney and bone marrow transplant. The graft donor may be the source of some T cells. As DNA, the CDR3 is TGTGCCAGCAGCATTGGACTAGCGGGCAATGAGCAGTTCTTC. It is translated as CASSIGLAGNEQFF.